This TCR beta chain is drawn from a study of blood T cell repertoires in COVID-19. Original methodology: Estimated nucleated cell counts came from reference gene primer amplification. Clones were sequenced by immunoSEQ multiplex PCR, and TCRdb holds only the in-frame ones, with some missing. Clone size and the V and J calls come from that table; the DNA yielded D and trimming. The repertoire consists of 150,000 to 180,000 clones, with roughly four fifths occurring once and the leading ten covering roughly 3.5%. The J segment lost 3 bases and the V segment lost 7 bases, leaving 6 bases of the junction unmatched. Germline CDR1 is LNHDA and CDR2 is SQIVND (reference sequence). This CDR3 spans 15 amino acids.

This receptor was identified in an elderly woman with acute or convalescent COVID-19. The sample comprised peripheral blood. The V call is TRBV19, the J call TRBJ2-6; 7 nucleotides match TRBD1. The CDR3 sequence is CASTPDRDGANVLTF. CDR3 DNA: TGTGCCAGTACCCCAGACAGGGATGGGGCCAACGTCCTGACTTTC.